This is a list of T cell receptor beta chains from one sample in a study of T cell changes during pregnancy in multiple sclerosis. The assay was immunoSEQ multiplex PCR, and TCRdb's table has in-frame clones only and misses some. The sample carries about 44,000 clones, 75% to 95% recorded once. Sequenced material: CD4+ T cells from peripheral blood mononuclear cells, taken before pregnancy. All receptors come from a female donor with multiple sclerosis, enrolled in a pregnancy study. CDR3s include the opening cysteine and the closing phenylalanine or tryptophan. Each record gives: J gene, clone size, D gene, V gene, CDR3 protein, CDR3 DNA. A D gene is named only where the DNA matches it firmly. Expanded clones are given a class, and other clones once, few, many or no size at all.

TRBJ2-2	once	TRBD2	TRBV29-1	CSVGLAGFKLFF	TGCAGCGTTGGACTAGCGGGGTTCAAGCTGTTTTTT
TRBJ1-6	-	-	TRBV6-5	CASSYSAGTSNSPLHF	TGTGCCAGCAGTTACTCGGCAGGGACTTCTAATTCACCCCTCCACTTT
TRBJ2-5	-	-	TRBV7-6	CASSSLGETQYF	TGTGCCAGCAGCTCGCTCGGGGAGACCCAGTACTTC
TRBJ2-1	-	TRBD1	TRBV2	CASSIDRVGQEQFF	TGTGCCAGCAGCATTGACAGGGTTGGACAGGAGCAGTTCTTC
TRBJ1-1	few	-	TRBV18	CASSRQTNTEAFF	TGTGCCAGCTCACGACAGACGAACACTGAAGCTTTCTTT
TRBJ2-3	-	TRBD1	TRBV5-4	CASSLGQGAMVFRSTDTQYF	TGTGCCAGCAGCTTGGGACAGGGGGCGATGGTTTTTCGTAGCACAGATACGCAGTATTTT
TRBJ1-1	-	TRBD1	TRBV5-1	CASSLADRERTEAFF	TGCGCCAGCAGCTTGGCAGACAGGGAAAGGACTGAAGCTTTCTTT
TRBJ1-6	few	TRBD1	TRBV5-8	CASSRDRARSPLHF	TGTGCCAGCAGCCGGGACAGGGCACGTTCACCCCTCCACTTT
TRBJ1-1	-	TRBD1	TRBV6-6	CASSSGTANTEAFF	TGTGCCAGCAGTTCCGGGACAGCGAACACTGAAGCTTTCTTT
TRBJ2-7	-	TRBD1	TRBV27	CASSRDSGSYEQYF	TGTGCCAGCAGCCGGGACAGTGGCTCCTACGAGCAGTACTTC
TRBJ2-5	-	-	TRBV28	CASRVTGTGETQYF	TGTGCCAGCAGGGTAACAGGGACGGGGGAGACCCAGTACTTC
TRBJ2-5	-	-	TRBV30	CAWAGYQETQYF	TGTGCCTGGGCGGGGTACCAAGAGACCCAGTACTTC
TRBJ1-1	-	TRBD1	TRBV7-3	CASSLTRQGSVAFF	TGTGCCAGCAGCTTAACACGACAGGGAAGCGTGGCTTTCTTT
TRBJ2-6	-	TRBD1	TRBV5-1	CASSLRPGTGVVPGANVLTF	TGCGCCAGCAGCCTTCGACCCGGGACAGGGGTGGTTCCTGGGGCCAACGTCCTGACTTTC
TRBJ2-6	-	-	TRBV5-1	CASSPMGANVLTF	TGCGCCAGCAGCCCAATGGGGGCCAACGTCCTGACTTTC
TRBJ1-2	-	TRBD1	TRBV18	CASSLTGTGGSSRYTF	TGTGCCAGCTCATTGACCGGGACAGGGGGATCGAGTCGCTACACCTTC
TRBJ1-4	-	-	TRBV4-1	CASSQDGGTGGLTNEKLFF	TGCGCCAGCAGCCAAGATGGGGGCACAGGTGGACTAACTAATGAAAAACTGTTTTTT
TRBJ2-6	-	-	TRBV18	CASSHETGSGTLSGANVLTF	TGTGCCAGCTCACACGAAACAGGATCTGGGACTCTCTCTGGGGCCAACGTCCTGACTTTC
TRBJ2-5	once	TRBD1	TRBV7-3	CASSLNGTGGETQYF	TGTGCCAGCAGCTTAAACGGGACAGGGGGAGAGACCCAGTACTTC
TRBJ1-1	-	-	TRBV7-3	CASRTAPDTEAFF	TGTGCCAGCAGAACAGCTCCGGACACTGAAGCTTTCTTT
TRBJ1-2	-	TRBD1	TRBV7-2	CASSPGQGISGYTF	TGTGCCAGCAGCCCCGGACAGGGAATCAGTGGCTACACCTTC
TRBJ1-2	-	-	TRBV7-2	CASSLARGNYGYTF	TGTGCCAGCAGCCTAGCCAGGGGTAACTATGGCTACACCTTC
TRBJ1-4	once	TRBD1	TRBV5-1	CASSPGTDNEKLFF	TGCGCCAGCAGCCCCGGGACAGATAATGAAAAACTGTTTTTT
TRBJ2-1	-	-	TRBV19	CASSIGQTSYNEQFF	TGTGCCAGTAGTATCGGACAGACCTCCTACAATGAGCAGTTCTTC
TRBJ2-4	-	-	TRBV5-1	CASSLPGFKNIQYF	TGCGCCAGCAGCTTACCAGGGTTCAAAAACATTCAGTACTTC
TRBJ1-3	-	-	TRBV6-5	CASRPGVWSGNTIYF	TGTGCCAGCAGGCCGGGGGTTTGGTCCGGAAACACCATATATTTT
TRBJ2-3	-	-	TRBV29-1	CSVKQGTDTQYF	TGCAGCGTTAAACAGGGCACAGATACGCAGTATTTT
TRBJ2-7	-	-	TRBV6-6	CASEAVQGYEQYF	TGTGCCAGCGAGGCAGTCCAGGGGTACGAGCAGTACTTC
TRBJ2-2	-	TRBD2	TRBV12-5	CASGLVLGGGAFGELFF	TGTGCTAGTGGTTTGGTACTCGGCGGGGGGGCATTCGGGGAGCTGTTTTTT
TRBJ1-6	-	-	TRBV5-1	CASSSTGSSPLHF	TGCGCCAGCAGCTCCACAGGGAGCTCACCCCTCCACTTT
TRBJ2-3	-	TRBD2	TRBV10-2	CASSEPGLATDTQYF	TGCGCCAGCAGTGAGCCGGGACTAGCGACAGATACGCAGTATTTT
TRBJ1-1	-	-	TRBV7-6	CASSLYGVNTEAFF	TGTGCCAGCAGCTTATACGGGGTGAACACTGAAGCTTTCTTT
TRBJ1-4	-	-	TRBV7-9	CASSLAQGIEEKLFF	TGTGCCAGCAGCTTAGCACAGGGTATTGAGGAAAAACTGTTTTTT
TRBJ2-3	-	-	TRBV28	CASSPYKGAGTDTQYF	TGTGCCAGCAGTCCTTACAAAGGGGCGGGCACAGATACGCAGTATTTT
TRBJ2-1	-	TRBD2	TRBV19	CASSIGTSGGSHEQFF	TGTGCCAGTAGTATAGGGACTAGCGGGGGGTCTCATGAGCAGTTCTTC
TRBJ2-1	-	-	TRBV9	CASSVGVRSYNEQFF	TGTGCCAGCAGCGTAGGAGTTCGCTCCTACAATGAGCAGTTCTTC
TRBJ1-3	-	-	TRBV18	CASYSRGNTIYF	TGTGCCAGCTACAGTAGGGGAAACACCATATATTTT
TRBJ1-2	-	-	TRBV28	CASSLWPGNYGYTF	TGTGCCAGCAGTTTATGGCCAGGGAACTATGGCTACACCTTC
TRBJ2-5	once	-	TRBV6-1	CASGWTAGSQETQYF	TGTGCCAGTGGGTGGACGGCGGGATCACAAGAGACCCAGTACTTC
TRBJ2-5	-	-	TRBV2	CASTTAGGMGETQYF	TGTGCCAGCACCACCGCCGGGGGAATGGGCGAGACCCAGTACTTC
TRBJ2-5	-	-	TRBV14	CASSQEFRTQYF	TGTGCCAGCAGCCAAGAGTTCAGGACCCAGTACTTC
TRBJ1-3	once	-	TRBV6-5	CASSYSGRFSGNTIYF	TGTGCCAGCAGTTACTCTGGGAGATTCTCTGGAAACACCATATATTTT
TRBJ2-7	once	TRBD1	TRBV14	CASSQDLARGQNF	TGTGCCAGCAGCCAAGATCTTGCGAGGGGGCAGAACTTC
TRBJ2-3	once	TRBD1	TRBV4-2	CASSQTRQGVTDTQYF	TGTGCCAGCAGCCAAACCCGACAGGGGGTCACAGATACGCAGTATTTT
TRBJ2-2	-	-	TRBV6-6	CASGREGELFF	TGTGCCAGCGGTAGAGAGGGGGAGCTGTTTTTT
TRBJ1-1	-	-	TRBV12-2	CASRLNYPGTGEDTEAFF	TGTGCAAGTCGACTAAATTATCCCGGGACAGGGGAGGACACTGAAGCTTTCTTT
TRBJ1-3	-	-	TRBV7-8	CASSLGGGSGNTIYF	TGTGCCAGCAGCTTAGGCGGGGGCTCTGGAAACACCATATATTTT
TRBJ2-3	-	-	TRBV7-9	CASSLVPAGLTDTQYF	TGTGCCAGCAGCTTAGTACCAGCGGGCCTCACAGATACGCAGTATTTT